This TCR beta chain stems from a study of T cell repertoires in cytomegalovirus infection. On the study more broadly: Indicated by public TCR beta signatures were CMV infection and matching HLA type.

Germline trimming cut 0 bases from V and 2 bases from J; bases unmatched to any gene: 4. The CDR3 runs to 15 residues. Germline-derived CDR1 and CDR2 are SGDLS and YYNGEE. Study findings and constraints: Carriage of CMV together with the relevant HLA was identifiable through cumulative public TCR beta family frequency. It was HLA-C-restricted CMV-specific TCR beta clonotypes that dominated the response ex vivo.

TCRdb re-called the reads through MiXCR, storing one row per CDR3 protein. The repertoire holds about 200,000 distinct CDR3 sequences, with approximately 9.6% as singletons. A remark on this clonotype: Its target is unknown.

The chain has TRBV9 and TRBJ1-1, with TRBD1 matching 7 bases. The sequenced sample was PBMCs. This clonotype was obtained from a human donor in good health (CMV status not recorded). Some clones in this sample may be carry-over from other donors' samples. The CDR3 nucleotides are TGTGCCAGCAGCGTAGTTGGGGACAGAAACACTGAAGCTTTCTTT. This encodes CASSVVGDRNTEAFF.